Listed below are T cell receptor beta chains from one sample, sequenced in a study of cytomegalovirus exposure and HLA in healthy donors. Assay used: immunoSEQ multiplex PCR; TCRdb lists only in-frame clones, some missing. This sample's table has over 150,000 clones. Sequenced material: PBMCs. These TCRs come from a boy between 5 and 17 years old in good health and CMV-seronegative. Each CDR3 is given with its conserved first and last residue. The D gene is left open where the match is weak.

12,TRBV5-1,TRBJ2-3,NA,CASSLSADTQYF,TGCGCCAGCAGCTTAAGCGCAGATACGCAGTATTTT
15,TRBV7-6,TRBJ2-1,NA,CASSLFREKYNEQFF,TGTGCCAGCAGCTTATTTCGGGAGAAATACAATGAGCAGTTCTTC
15,TRBV30,TRBJ2-7,NA,CAWRPWGRAGDEQYF,TGTGCCTGGAGGCCATGGGGCCGGGCTGGCGACGAGCAGTACTTC
15,TRBV5-1,TRBJ2-7,NA,CASSFSPTFVYEQYF,TGCGCCAGCAGCTTTTCTCCCACGTTTGTCTACGAGCAGTACTTC
17,TRBV7-9,TRBJ1-3,NA,CASSFPAGLTGGNTIYF,TGTGCCAGCAGCTTTCCAGCAGGGCTTACCGGTGGAAACACCATATATTTT
16,TRBV21-1,TRBJ2-1,NA,CASTRPGGLYYNEQFF,TGTGCCAGCACCCGCCCTGGGGGACTGTATTACAATGAGCAGTTCTTC
16,TRBV7-8,TRBJ2-1,TRBD2,CASSPGTSGGVSEQFF,TGTGCCAGCAGCCCGGGGACTAGCGGGGGGGTGAGTGAGCAGTTCTTC
15,TRBV7-9,TRBJ2-5,TRBD1,CASSSPGQGSSGQYF,TGTGCCAGCAGCTCACCGGGACAGGGGTCGTCGGGGCAGTACTTC
15,TRBV19,TRBJ1-2,NA,CASSIGVQGPYGYTF,TGTGCCAGTAGTATAGGAGTCCAGGGTCCCTATGGCTACACCTTC
14,TRBV9,TRBJ1-5,NA,CASSPGGPNQPQHF,TGTGCCAGCAGCCCCGGAGGCCCCAATCAGCCCCAGCATTTT
16,TRBV5-4,TRBJ2-5,TRBD2,CASSLGLAGNQETQYF,TGTGCCAGCAGCTTGGGACTAGCGGGGAACCAAGAGACCCAGTACTTC
17,TRBV7-2,TRBJ1-1,NA,CASSSKPVAQFGTEAFF,TGTGCCAGCAGCTCAAAACCGGTGGCACAGTTTGGAACTGAAGCTTTCTTT
14,TRBV9,TRBJ1-2,TRBD1,CASSRTGGADGYTF,TGTGCCAGCAGCAGGACAGGGGGCGCAGATGGCTACACCTTC
18,TRBV15,TRBJ1-3,NA,CATSRDVFRRVSGNTIYF,TGTGCCACCAGCAGAGATGTTTTTAGAAGAGTCTCTGGAAACACCATATATTTT
14,TRBV11-3,TRBJ2-1,NA,CASSFTGVSPEQFF,TGTGCCAGCAGCTTTACCGGGGTATCTCCTGAGCAGTTCTTC
16,TRBV19,TRBJ2-1,TRBD1,CASSTHPGQGVGEQFF,TGTGCCAGTAGTACTCACCCGGGACAGGGAGTGGGTGAGCAGTTCTTC
12,TRBV18,TRBJ2-7,TRBD2,CASSWGGDEQYF,TGTGCCAGCTCGTGGGGGGGTGACGAGCAGTACTTC
15,TRBV6-5,TRBJ2-5,TRBD1,CASKVRTGGRETQYF,TGTGCCAGCAAAGTTCGGACAGGGGGTAGGGAGACCCAGTACTTC
17,TRBV11-2,TRBJ2-5,TRBD1,CASSGWDRGLTSETQYF,TGTGCCAGCAGCGGGTGGGACAGGGGATTGACCTCCGAGACCCAGTACTTC
20,TRBV9,TRBJ2-1,TRBD2,CASSPVGRGGYTSSYNEQFF,TGTGCCAGCAGCCCCGTGGGGCGGGGGGGCTATACGAGCTCCTACAATGAGCAGTTCTTC
16,TRBV27,TRBJ2-2,TRBD2,CASRPGLAGDTGELFF,TGTGCCAGCAGACCTGGACTAGCGGGGGACACCGGGGAGCTGTTTTTT
16,TRBV4-2,TRBJ1-2,NA,CASSQEGRGSGYGYTF,TGTGCCAGCAGCCAAGAAGGAAGGGGGTCTGGCTATGGCTACACCTTC
14,TRBV11-2,TRBJ2-7,TRBD2,CASGLEAGAYEQYF,TGTGCCAGCGGCTTAGAGGCGGGAGCCTACGAGCAGTACTTC
16,TRBV5-1,TRBJ2-3,TRBD2,CASSLRASGASDTQYF,TGCGCCAGCAGCTTGAGGGCCAGCGGGGCCTCAGATACGCAGTATTTT
17,TRBV12-5,TRBJ2-3,TRBD1,CASGLVPTGAWADTQYF,TGTGCTAGTGGTTTGGTACCTACAGGGGCTTGGGCAGATACGCAGTATTTT
15,TRBV5-1,TRBJ2-2,TRBD1,CASSGGQQNTGELFF,TGCGCCAGCAGCGGGGGACAGCAGAACACCGGGGAGCTGTTTTTT
14,TRBV30,TRBJ2-1,TRBD1,CARYRGDTYNEQFF,TGTGCCCGCTACAGGGGGGACACCTACAATGAGCAGTTCTTC
16,TRBV18,TRBJ2-7,TRBD2,CASSRSLAGETYEQYF,TGTGCCAGCTCACGATCCCTAGCGGGGGAGACCTACGAGCAGTACTTC
14,TRBV6-1,TRBJ2-7,NA,CASRLDRLPYEQYF,TGTGCCAGCAGGTTGGACAGATTACCCTACGAGCAGTACTTC
15,TRBV9,TRBJ2-3,NA,CASSVETRWTDTQYF,TGTGCCAGCAGCGTAGAAACGCGGTGGACAGATACGCAGTATTTT
16,TRBV19,TRBJ1-2,NA,CASSPIGQTKNYGYTF,TGTGCCAGTAGCCCCATTGGGCAGACTAAAAACTATGGCTACACCTTC
14,TRBV28,TRBJ2-7,TRBD1,CASSLNRGRNEQYF,TGTGCCAGCAGCCTCAACAGGGGGAGGAACGAGCAGTACTTC
14,TRBV30,TRBJ1-2,TRBD1,CAWNRGQGEGQNTF,TGTGCCTGGAATCGAGGACAGGGCGAGGGACAGAACACCTTC
18,TRBV9,TRBJ2-5,TRBD2,CASSVRTSGTGRGETQYF,TGTGCCAGCAGCGTAAGGACTAGCGGAACGGGAAGGGGAGAGACCCAGTACTTC
15,TRBV6-1,TRBJ1-2,NA,CATPGLGGRDYGYTF,TGTGCCACCCCCGGTCTGGGGGGGAGAGATTATGGCTACACCTTC
16,TRBV27,TRBJ1-6,NA,CASSPESGSLNSPLHF,TGTGCCAGCAGTCCGGAATCGGGTTCCCTAAATTCACCCCTCCACTTT
18,TRBV28,TRBJ2-3,NA,CASSYPSPDRGVLDTQYF,TGTGCCAGCAGCTACCCATCCCCTGACAGAGGCGTTTTAGATACGCAGTATTTT
14,TRBV5-1,TRBJ1-4,TRBD1,CASSSGTGNEKLFF,TGCGCCAGCAGCTCCGGGACAGGGAATGAAAAACTGTTTTTT
16,TRBV5-1,TRBJ2-3,TRBD2,CASSLLAGEATDTQYF,TGCGCCAGCAGCCTACTAGCGGGGGAGGCCACAGATACGCAGTATTTT
15,TRBV7-8,TRBJ2-1,TRBD2,CASSQSGGAYNEQFF,TGTGCCAGCAGCCAAAGCGGGGGGGCGTACAATGAGCAGTTCTTC
16,TRBV9,TRBJ2-1,TRBD2,CASSGGRTSGYNEQFF,TGTGCCAGCAGCGGAGGAAGGACTAGCGGGTACAATGAGCAGTTCTTC
15,TRBV7-9,TRBJ1-2,NA,CASSLVQGNNYGYTF,TGTGCCAGCAGCTTAGTACAGGGAAACAACTATGGCTACACCTTC
14,TRBV7-8,TRBJ2-1,NA,CASSPTRGYNEQFF,TGTGCCAGCAGCCCTACCAGAGGCTACAATGAGCAGTTCTTC
15,TRBV5-1,TRBJ2-3,TRBD2,CASSFLAGGADTQYF,TGCGCCAGCAGCTTCCTAGCGGGGGGGGCAGATACGCAGTATTTT
16,TRBV4-1,TRBJ1-1,TRBD1,CASSQQGAFLNTEAFF,TGCGCCAGCAGCCAACAGGGGGCGTTCCTGAACACTGAAGCTTTCTTT
16,TRBV9,TRBJ2-5,TRBD2,CASSVVSGGEQETQYF,TGTGCCAGCAGCGTAGTTTCCGGGGGGGAGCAAGAGACCCAGTACTTC
14,TRBV29-1,TRBJ1-1,TRBD1,CSVGQGTMNTEAFF,TGCAGCGTAGGACAGGGAACCATGAACACTGAAGCTTTCTTT
14,TRBV7-2,TRBJ2-1,TRBD1,CASSSITGDNEQFF,TGTGCCAGCAGCTCTATAACAGGGGACAATGAGCAGTTCTTC
14,TRBV30,TRBJ2-2,TRBD1,CACPGQGGTGELFF,TGTGCCTGCCCGGGACAGGGAGGGACCGGGGAGCTGTTTTTT
15,TRBV10-3,TRBJ1-1,NA,CAISTLGGHYSEAFF,TGTGCCATCAGTACCCTAGGGGGTCACTATTCTGAAGCTTTCTTT
16,TRBV27,TRBJ2-5,TRBD1,CASSLGGTGGFLTQYF,TGTGCCAGCAGTTTAGGTGGGACAGGTGGATTTTTGACCCAGTACTTC
11,TRBV27,TRBJ2-7,NA,CASSTLGEQYF,TGTGCCAGCAGCACCCTCGGGGAGCAGTACTTC